The 16 T cell receptor beta chains below all came from one sample that was sequenced in a study of shared clonotypes between healthy human individuals. The protocol was immunoSEQ multiplex PCR, while the TCRdb copy is restricted to in-frame clones and leaves out a portion. The table lists approximately 460,000 clones, roughly three quarters of them singletons. Sample: PBMCs. The receptor source for this set is a woman aged 40 to 49 in good health. Some clones in this sample may be carry-over from other donors' samples.

The V call is TRBV14, the J call TRBJ2-5; D not certain. In germline, CDR1 is SGHDN, CDR2 FVKESK. Trimming removed 4 bases from V and 4 bases from J, with 13 bases in between. This CDR3 has 14 amino acids. CDR3 nucleotide sequence: TGTGCCAGCAGCCCCCGTGCGGTTTCAGAGACCCAGTACTTC. Protein: CASSPRAVSETQYF.

The chain recombines TRBV7-9 with TRBJ2-3; 11 nucleotides match TRBD2. Trimming cost V 4 bases and J 2 bases; bases outside gene matches: 5. This CDR3 has 16 residues. Germline CDR1 and CDR2: SEHNR and FQNEAQ (reference sequence). Here the CDR3 DNA reads TGTGCCAGCAGCTCAGGACTAGCGGGCCCCACAGATACGCAGTATTTT. It codes for CASSSGLAGPTDTQYF.

This clone was observed at least ten times. Other nucleotide sequences in the sample specify the same CDR3. This chain connects TRBV4-1 to TRBJ1-4, with a weak D call TRBD1 (5 bases). V gave up 0 bases and J gave up 1 base, with 6 bases separating them. The CDR3 has 15 amino acids. In germline, CDR1 is MGHRA, CDR2 YSYEKL. DNA of the CDR3: TGCGCCAGCAGCCAAGACAGGGTAACTAATGAAAAACTGTTTTTT. It translates to CASSQDRVTNEKLFF.

The rearrangement joins TRBV9 to TRBJ2-2; 10 bases fit TRBD1. With 2 bases clipped from V and 7 bases from J, the junction kept 5 bases outside the gene matches. The CDR3 consists of 15 residues. Germline V lookup: CDR1 SGDLS, CDR2 YYNGEE. The DNA for the CDR3 is TGTGCCAGCAGCGTGACCGGGACAGGGGTCGGGGAGCTGTTTTTT. It specifies CASSVTGTGVGELFF. The whole variable domain, filled in from reference TRBV9 and TRBJ2-2, reads DSGVTQTPKHLITATGQRVTLRCSPRSGDLSVYWYQQSLDQGLQFLIQYYNGEERAKGNILERFSAQQFPDLHSELNLSSLELGDSALYFCASSVTGTGVGELFFGEGSRLTVL.

The V and J genes are TRBV19 and TRBJ2-7, with 7 bases identical to TRBD2. From germline, CDR1 is LNHDA and CDR2 SQIVND (reference sequence). V gave up 7 bases and J gave up 4 bases; unmatched junction bases: 13. The CDR3 totals 15 residues. In nucleotides, the CDR3 is TGTGCCAGTAAATTTGCGGCTAGCGGAGGATACGAGCAGTACTTC. Translating it yields CASKFAASGGYEQYF. The variable domain in full, completed from reference TRBV19 and TRBJ2-7, reads DGGITQSPKYLFRKEGQNVTLSCEQNLNHDAMYWYRQDPGQGLRLIYYSQIVNDFQKGDIAEGYSVSREKKESFPLTVTSAQKNPTAFYLCASKFAASGGYEQYFGPGTRLTVT.

This clone was seen repeatedly, ten times or more. This sample includes further DNA sequences coding for the same CDR3. V gene TRBV2 combines with J gene TRBJ2-7; 7 nucleotides line up with TRBD2. The germline gives CDR1 SNHLY, CDR2 FYNNEI. This CDR3 has 19 amino acids. V shed 8 bases, J shed 0 bases, and the junction held 22 bases outside the gene matches. CDR3 residues: CASQVIGMVGGTHSYEQYF. In DNA form, the CDR3 reads TGTGCCAGCCAAGTGATAGGGATGGTGGGGGGGACTCACTCCTACGAGCAGTACTTC. The full variable domain, completed using reference TRBV2 and TRBJ2-7, is EPEVTQTPSHQVTQMGQEVILRCVPISNHLYFYWYRQILGQKVEFLVSFYNNEISEKSEIFDDQFSVERPDGSNFTLKIRSTKLEDSAMYFCASQVIGMVGGTHSYEQYFGPGTRLTVT.

The chain employs TRBV19 and TRBJ2-6, with D uncertain. This CDR3 region has 15 residues. In germline, CDR1 is LNHDA, CDR2 SQIVND (reference sequence). Deletions cut 4 bases from V and 1 base from J, with 8 bases between. The CDR3 loop reads CASSTLGSGANVLTF. CDR3 bases: TGTGCCAGTAGTACCCTGGGGTCTGGGGCCAACGTCCTGACTTTC. Full variable domain (remainder filled in from reference TRBV19 and TRBJ2-6): DGGITQSPKYLFRKEGQNVTLSCEQNLNHDAMYWYRQDPGQGLRLIYYSQIVNDFQKGDIAEGYSVSREKKESFPLTVTSAQKNPTAFYLCASSTLGSGANVLTFGAGSRLTVL.

This clone has a single count. The chain combines TRBV30 with TRBJ2-7, with 10 bases aligning to TRBD1. V was pared by 5 bases and J by 7 bases, with 11 bases of the junction left unmatched. Germline lookup yields CDR1 GTSNPN and CDR2 SVGIG (reference sequence). The CDR3 totals 14 residues. Here the CDR3 reads CAWGSGTGVGEQYF. The CDR3 DNA is TGTGCCTGGGGATCCGGGACAGGGGTGGGTGAGCAGTACTTC.

This chain uses TRBV7-9 with TRBJ1-3; TRBD1 is a possible D gene (6 bases). There are 15 residues in the CDR3. Germline CDR1 reads SEHNR; CDR2 reads FQNEAQ (reference sequence). V dropped 5 bases and J dropped 2 bases, with 13 bases sitting between them. The CDR3 DNA is TGTGCCAGCAGCGATAACAGGGCCGCTGGAAACACCATATATTTT. It is translated as CASSDNRAAGNTIYF.

This chain links TRBV5-1 with TRBJ2-1, with TRBD2 as a possible D gene (6 bases). This CDR3 is built from 17 residues. Trimming removed 0 bases from V and 0 bases from J, with 13 bases in between. Germline V lookup: CDR1 SGHRS, CDR2 YFSETQ. The CDR3 protein is CASSLDLADISYNEQFF. In DNA form, the CDR3 reads TGCGCCAGCAGCTTGGATTTAGCGGATATCTCCTACAATGAGCAGTTCTTC.

This clone was picked up one time. Just one base apart from a much larger clone, this may be a read error. This chain uses TRBV9 with TRBJ1-1; TRBD1 agrees at 8 bases. J lost 4 bases, V lost 4 bases, and 3 bases had no gene match. This CDR3 is 13 amino acids long. CDR1 is SGDLS and CDR2 is YYNGEE in the germline V gene. The CDR3, as DNA: TGTGCCAGCAGCCGAACAGGGGGCACTGAAGCTTTCTTT. It specifies CASSRTGGTEAFF.

The chain joins TRBV30 to TRBJ2-7, with 10 bases identical to TRBD1. Germline lookup yields CDR1 GTSNPN and CDR2 SVGIG (reference sequence). This CDR3 is 13 amino acids long. Trimming took 1 base from V and 3 from J; bases not matched to a gene: 0. In DNA form, the CDR3 reads TGTGCCTGGAGTGGGGACAGGGGCTACGAGCAGTACTTC. This translates into CAWSGDRGYEQYF.

The chain links TRBV19 to TRBJ1-2, with D perhaps TRBD1 (5 bases). V was cut by 6 bases and J by 4 bases, with 12 bases left in between. The CDR3 is 13 amino acids. Germline V lookup: CDR1 LNHDA, CDR2 SQIVND (reference sequence). The CDR3 DNA reads TGTGCCAGTAGGACTCAGGGAATCTATGGCTACACCTTC. This encodes CASRTQGIYGYTF. The whole variable domain, remainder taken from reference TRBV19 and TRBJ1-2, is DGGITQSPKYLFRKEGQNVTLSCEQNLNHDAMYWYRQDPGQGLRLIYYSQIVNDFQKGDIAEGYSVSREKKESFPLTVTSAQKNPTAFYLCASRTQGIYGYTFGSGTRLTVV.

This clone was found a few times. The V call is TRBV2, the J call TRBJ1-4; 7 bases line up with TRBD1. The germline V gene has CDR1 SNHLY and CDR2 FYNNEI. Trimming removed 4 bases from V and 6 bases from J; junction bases left unmatched: 8. The CDR3 is 15 residues long. CDR3 protein: CASSGTGQTDEKLFF. The CDR3 DNA reads TGTGCCAGCAGTGGAACGGGACAGACCGATGAAAAACTGTTTTTT. Supplemented by reference TRBV2 and TRBJ1-4, the full variable domain reads EPEVTQTPSHQVTQMGQEVILRCVPISNHLYFYWYRQILGQKVEFLVSFYNNEISEKSEIFDDQFSVERPDGSNFTLKIRSTKLEDSAMYFCASSGTGQTDEKLFFGSGTQLSVL.

The chain has TRBV7-9 and TRBJ1-2; unclear D gene. The CDR3 consists of 15 residues. CDR1 is SEHNR and CDR2 is FQNEAQ in the germline V gene (reference sequence). V lost 2 bases, J lost 0 bases, and 10 bases lay in between. The CDR3 DNA is TGTGCCAGCAGCTTAAGGGTGGATACTAACTATGGCTACACCTTC. Its translation is CASSLRVDTNYGYTF.

This sequence joins TRBV5-1 and TRBJ2-5; D call uncertain. Trimming took 3 bases from V and 5 from J, leaving 14 bases between them. The CDR3 covers 14 residues. The V gene's germline CDR1 is SGHRS and CDR2 YFSETQ. CDR3 sequence (DNA): TGCGCCAGCAGCTCCCCCGAGGATGGGGAGACCCAGTACTTC. As protein: CASSSPEDGETQYF.